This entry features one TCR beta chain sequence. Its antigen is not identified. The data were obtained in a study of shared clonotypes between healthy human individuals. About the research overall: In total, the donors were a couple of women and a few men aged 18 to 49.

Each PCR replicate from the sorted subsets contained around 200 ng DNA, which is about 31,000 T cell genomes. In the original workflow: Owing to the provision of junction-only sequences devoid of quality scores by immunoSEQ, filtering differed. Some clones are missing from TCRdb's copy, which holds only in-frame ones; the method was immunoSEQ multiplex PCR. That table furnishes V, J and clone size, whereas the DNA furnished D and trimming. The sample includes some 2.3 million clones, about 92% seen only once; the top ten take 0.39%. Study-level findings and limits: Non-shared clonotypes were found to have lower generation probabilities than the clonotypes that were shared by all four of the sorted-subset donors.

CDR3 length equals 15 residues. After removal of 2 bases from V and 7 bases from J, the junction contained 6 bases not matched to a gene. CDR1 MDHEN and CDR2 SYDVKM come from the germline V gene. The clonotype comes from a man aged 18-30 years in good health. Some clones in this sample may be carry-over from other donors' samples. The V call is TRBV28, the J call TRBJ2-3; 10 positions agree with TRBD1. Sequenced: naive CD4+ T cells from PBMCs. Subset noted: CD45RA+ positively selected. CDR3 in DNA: TGTGCCAGCAGTTTACAAGGGACAGGGGAACATACGCAGTATTTT. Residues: CASSLQGTGEHTQYF.